Below are 8 T cell receptor beta chains sequenced from a single sample in a study of human T cells and chemical hapten exposure. Time point meaning: patch test 1, 2 weeks after DPC sensitization. This sample's treatment: therapeutic diphenylcyclopropenone sensitization with weekly scalp DPC. TCRdb processed the RACE reads anew with MiXCR; each CDR3 protein has one entry. The sample lists about 360,000 distinct CDR3 sequences, 4% to 5.5% occurring once. The source material was whole blood, sampled in connection with sensitization to the hapten diphenylcyclopropenone (DPC). The receptors stem from a woman between 45 and 65 years old with alopecia areata. Some clones in this sample may be carry-over from other donors' samples.

This clonotype appeared many times. The chain couples TRBV10-3 to TRBJ2-3; the D gene is possibly TRBD1 (5 bases). The CDR3 extends over 15 amino acids. CDR1 ENHRY and CDR2 SYGVKD come from the germline V gene. Deletions cut 6 bases from V and 6 bases from J, with 19 bases between. CDR3 in DNA: TGTGCCATCAGGGATGGACACCAAAAGGCGGATACGCAGTATTTT. Protein sequence: CAIRDGHQKADTQYF.

This clonotype was seen a few times. The chain links TRBV20-1 to TRBJ2-5, with 8 nucleotides matching TRBD2. V trimming: 6 bases; J trimming: 2 bases; junction bases outside the gene matches: 8. The CDR3 is 14 residues long. CDR1 and CDR2 from the germline V gene are DFQATT and SNEGSKA (reference sequence). The CDR3 DNA reads as TGCAGTGCAACGGGAACTAGCGGTCAAGAGACCCAGTACTTC. As protein: CSATGTSGQETQYF.

This clonotype has at least ten counts. The J gene is TRBJ1-1, the V gene TRBV24-1; possible D gene TRBD1, 5 bases. V lost 7 bases to trimming and J lost 1 base, with 9 bases between them. There are 13 residues in the CDR3. Germline-derived CDR1 and CDR2 are KGHDR and SFDVKD. The CDR3 DNA is TGTGCCACCAGCCTGGGGGAGAACACTGAAGCTTTCTTT. Amino acids: CATSLGENTEAFF.

This clonotype has at least ten counts. The V call is TRBV5-1, the J call TRBJ1-1; 9 positions agree with TRBD1. Germline-derived CDR1 and CDR2 are SGHRS and YFSETQ. CDR3 length equals 16 residues. Losses at the gene ends were 0 bases for V and 5 bases for J; bases not matched to a gene: 8. Here the CDR3 reads CASSLDLGTGWTEAFF. CDR3 bases: TGCGCCAGCAGCTTGGATTTAGGGACAGGGTGGACTGAAGCTTTCTTT.

This clonotype has a handful of counts. The chain is built from TRBV5-1 and TRBJ1-1; the D is unclear. V lost 0 bases to trimming and J lost 6 bases, with 12 bases between them. The germline CDR1 and CDR2 sequences are SGHRS and YFSETQ. The CDR3 is 14 amino acids. CDR3 coding DNA: TGCGCCAGCAGCTTGGAGATCGGAGGTGCTGAAGCTTTCTTT. Its protein is CASSLEIGGAEAFF. The entire variable domain, with the rest obtained from reference TRBV5-1 and TRBJ1-1, is as follows: KAGVTQTPRYLIKTRGQQVTLSCSPISGHRSVSWYQQTPGQGLQFLFEYFSETQRNKGNFPGRFSGRQFSNSRSEMNVSTLELGDSALYLCASSLEIGGAEAFFGQGTRLTVV.

This clonotype has more than one count but fewer than ten. The V and J genes are TRBV6-5 and TRBJ2-3; TRBD2 might be the D (7 bases). The CDR3 runs 16 residues. V dropped 0 bases and J dropped 4 bases, with 14 bases sitting between them. The V gene's germline CDR1 is MNHEY and CDR2 SVGAGI. CDR3 region: CASSYSTGRVADTQYF. As DNA, the CDR3 is TGTGCCAGCAGTTACTCTACAGGGAGGGTCGCAGATACGCAGTATTTT.

This clonotype was recorded many times. The chain is built from TRBV4-1 and TRBJ1-2; 7 bases match TRBD1. Germline lookup yields CDR1 MGHRA and CDR2 YSYEKL. The CDR3 has 14 residues. V was clipped by 6 bases and J by 6 bases; unmatched bases: 10. CDR3 nucleotides: TGCGCCAGCAGTCGCACACAGGGGCTTAATGGCTACACCTTC. It encodes CASSRTQGLNGYTF.

Turning to this clonotype: A much larger clone is a single base away; this may be a read error. This chain uses TRBV28 with TRBJ1-1; tentatively, D is TRBD1 (5 bases). Germline V lookup: CDR1 MDHEN, CDR2 SYDVKM. The V end was cut by 11 bases, the J end by 7 bases, with 20 bases between. The CDR3 totals 13 residues. The CDR3 reads CACGTIGVGEAFF. CDR3 sequence (DNA): TGTGCCTGCGGGACGATTGGGGTGGGTGAAGCTTTCTTT. The variable domain in full, completed from reference TRBV28 and TRBJ1-1, reads DVKVTQSSRYLVKRTGEKVFLECVQDMDHENMFWYRQDPGLGLRLIYFSYDVKMKEKGDIPEGYSVSREKKERFSLILESASTNQTSMYLCACGTIGVGEAFFGQGTRLTVV.